This entry features one T cell receptor (beta chain) sequence. The data are from a study of cytomegalovirus exposure and HLA in healthy donors. The primer mix had 60 Vbeta and 13 Jbeta primers. Generated by immunoSEQ multiplex PCR, the TCRdb table keeps only in-frame clones and is missing some. The table has hundreds of thousands of clones, approximately 79% seen once. V lost 5 bases, J lost 5 bases, and 9 bases lay in between. The CDR3 totals 12 residues. Germline V gene data show CDR1 as MNHEY and CDR2 as SVGAGI. The sample consisted of PBMCs. The chain links TRBV6-5 to TRBJ2-5; TRBD1 might be the D (6 bases). The receptor was derived from a girl between 2 and 10 years old in good health and CMV-seronegative. CDR3: CASSQGRETQYF. The CDR3 bases are TGTGCCAGCAGTCAGGGGCGGGAGACCCAGTACTTC.